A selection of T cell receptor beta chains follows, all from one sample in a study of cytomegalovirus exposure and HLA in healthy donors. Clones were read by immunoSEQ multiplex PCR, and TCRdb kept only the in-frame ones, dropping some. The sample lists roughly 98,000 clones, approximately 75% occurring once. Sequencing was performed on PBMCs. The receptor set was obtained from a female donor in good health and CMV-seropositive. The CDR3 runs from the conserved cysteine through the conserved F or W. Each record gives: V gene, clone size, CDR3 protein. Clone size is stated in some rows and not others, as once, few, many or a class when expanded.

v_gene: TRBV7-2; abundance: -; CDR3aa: CASSPETGAGYNEQFF
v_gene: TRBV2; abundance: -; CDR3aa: CASSESPRQGPGYSNQPQHF
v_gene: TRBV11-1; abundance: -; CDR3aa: CASSTILAGYTDTQYF
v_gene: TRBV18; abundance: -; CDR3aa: CASSPKEGPYNEQFF
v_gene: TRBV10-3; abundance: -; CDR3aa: CAISDPSGGTDTQYF
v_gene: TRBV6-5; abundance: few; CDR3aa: CASSPGGSRAIYF
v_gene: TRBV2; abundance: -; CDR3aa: CASQPGINPQQPQHF
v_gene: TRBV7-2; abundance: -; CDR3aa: CASSLGRPNNYGYTF
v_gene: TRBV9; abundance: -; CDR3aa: CASSARDRNTGELFF
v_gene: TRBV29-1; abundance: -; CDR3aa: CSVVGGTGWTEAFF
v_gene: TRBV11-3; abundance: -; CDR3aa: CASSLVPRTGELFF
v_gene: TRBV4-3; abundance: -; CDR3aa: CASSYGPGRENTIYF
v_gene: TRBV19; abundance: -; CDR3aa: CASGASGYNEQFF
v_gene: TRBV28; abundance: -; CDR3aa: CASRTRDRATQPQHF
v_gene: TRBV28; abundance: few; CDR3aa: CASRLSGPGANVLTF
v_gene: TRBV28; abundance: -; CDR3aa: CASSTRQGKAFF
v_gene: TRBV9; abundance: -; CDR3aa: CASSVAGGYDEQFF
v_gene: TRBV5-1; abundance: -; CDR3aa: CASSMGGRPDTQYF
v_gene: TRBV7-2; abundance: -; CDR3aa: CASSLVAASTDTQYF
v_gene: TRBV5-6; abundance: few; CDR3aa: CASSFQFTNEKLFF
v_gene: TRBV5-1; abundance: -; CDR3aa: CASSLEGASYEQYF
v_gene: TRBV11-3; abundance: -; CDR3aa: CASSQRSTSGRAHEQFF
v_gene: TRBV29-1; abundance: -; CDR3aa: CSVGDSNTEAFF
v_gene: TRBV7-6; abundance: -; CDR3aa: CASSLGSLAGGYEQYF
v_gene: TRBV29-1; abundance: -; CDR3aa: CSVTRGNTEAFF
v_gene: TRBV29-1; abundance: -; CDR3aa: CSVDAGNTEAFF
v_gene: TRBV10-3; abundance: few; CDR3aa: CAIRGREDQPQHF
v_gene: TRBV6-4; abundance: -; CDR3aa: CASSSGVGETQYF
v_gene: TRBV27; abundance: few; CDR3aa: CASSFRRGTEAFF
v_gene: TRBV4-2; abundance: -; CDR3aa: CASSQAKGTATYEQYF
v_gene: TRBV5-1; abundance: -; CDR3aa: CASSPGSTGLNTEAFF
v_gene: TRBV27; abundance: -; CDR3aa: CASTDRGTTEAFF
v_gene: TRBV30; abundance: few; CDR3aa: CAWEDRRTEAFF
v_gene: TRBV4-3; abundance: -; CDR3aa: CASSQSAVISGNTIYF
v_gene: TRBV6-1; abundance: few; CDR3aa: CASSEQTSGQETQYF
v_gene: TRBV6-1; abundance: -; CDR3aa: CASSEFLGQGTDTQYF
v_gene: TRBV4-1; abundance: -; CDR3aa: CASSQDGQGWNGYTF
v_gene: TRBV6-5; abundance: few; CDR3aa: CASRKDFNNYGYTF
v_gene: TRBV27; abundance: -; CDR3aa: CASSWTGNIYEQYF
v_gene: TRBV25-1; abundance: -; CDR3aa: CASRPSSGVTGELFF
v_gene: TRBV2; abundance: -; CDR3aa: CASSEEGASGGDETQYF